The 21 T cell receptor beta chains below were found in one sample sequenced in a study of blood T cell repertoires in COVID-19. The data were produced by immunoSEQ multiplex PCR, yet TCRdb's version contains in-frame clones alone and is incomplete. Among 400,000 to 450,000 clones listed, 90% were seen once. Sequencing was done on a sample of PBMCs or T cells enriched from blood (not recorded which). All receptors derive from a man between 18 and 35 years old who had recovered from COVID-19.

The CDR3 loop is CATDRQGSNSGNTIYF. Written as DNA, the CDR3 is TGCGCCACTGACCGACAGGGGTCTAACTCTGGAAACACCATATATTTT. This chain joins TRBV10-1 and TRBJ1-3; 8 bases fit TRBD1. This CDR3 contains 16 residues. Germline CDR1 is WNHNN and CDR2 is SYGVQD (reference sequence). The junction had 11 bases not matched to a gene; V was cut back by 10 bases and J by 0 bases.

CDR3 loop: CASSAGGAGNYEQYF. CDR3 sequence (DNA): TGTGCCAGTAGTGCGGGGGGGGCAGGCAACTACGAGCAGTACTTC. This sequence joins TRBV19 and TRBJ2-7, with TRBD2 matching 9 bases. J gave up 3 bases and V 5 bases, and 8 bases lay outside the gene matches. Germline CDR1 reads LNHDA; CDR2 reads SQIVND (reference sequence). The CDR3 is 15 residues long. The entire variable domain, with the rest obtained from reference TRBV19 and TRBJ2-7, is as follows: DGGITQSPKYLFRKEGQNVTLSCEQNLNHDAMYWYRQDPGQGLRLIYYSQIVNDFQKGDIAEGYSVSREKKESFPLTVTSAQKNPTAFYLCASSAGGAGNYEQYFGPGTRLTVT.

This chain links TRBV7-2 with TRBJ2-7, with D uncertain. The CDR3 length is 13 residues. V lost 1 base and J 4 bases, leaving 8 bases between the germline ends. CDR1 SGHTA and CDR2 FQGNSA come from the germline V gene. CDR3 coding DNA: TGTGCCAGCAGCTTAGTGGTGGCTTACGAGCAGTACTTC. Protein sequence: CASSLVVAYEQYF.

This chain uses TRBV5-1 with TRBJ2-5; perhaps TRBD2 as D (5 bases). This CDR3 region has 14 residues. CDR1 and CDR2 from the germline V gene are SGHRS and YFSETQ. Between the trimmed V and J ends, which lost 4 bases and 5 bases, there was a span of 15 bases. The CDR3 reads CASSPSGSRETQYF. The CDR3 nucleotides read TGCGCCAGCAGCCCCTCGGGATCTCGGGAGACCCAGTACTTC.

The gene calls are TRBV2 and TRBJ1-2, with D perhaps TRBD1 (5 bases). The CDR3 has 14 amino acids. Germline V gene data show CDR1 as SNHLY and CDR2 as FYNNEI. The V end lost 8 bases, the J end lost 6 bases, and 19 bases lay between the germline ends. CDR3 sequence: CASFQGKGRNGYTF. The CDR3 coding sequence is TGTGCCAGCTTCCAGGGCAAAGGTAGAAATGGCTACACCTTC.

CDR3 sequence: CASSLERYNQPQHF. CDR3 bases: TGTGCCAGCAGCTTGGAGCGCTATAATCAGCCCCAGCATTTT. The genes are TRBV5-5 and TRBJ1-5; D gene uncertain. Germline V gene lookup returns CDR1 SGHKS and CDR2 YYEKEE (reference sequence). V lost 0 bases and J lost 4, with 8 bases in between. The CDR3 consists of 14 residues.

The gene calls are TRBV9 and TRBJ2-1; no clear D. This CDR3 is built from 14 residues. Trimming shortened V by 4 bases and J by 5 bases, and 13 bases separated the two germline ends. Germline assignment: CDR1 SGDLS and CDR2 YYNGEE. CDR3 protein: CASSSYRENNEQFF. The CDR3, as DNA: TGTGCCAGCAGCAGCTACAGAGAAAACAATGAGCAGTTCTTC. Full variable domain (remainder filled in from reference TRBV9 and TRBJ2-1): DSGVTQTPKHLITATGQRVTLRCSPRSGDLSVYWYQQSLDQGLQFLIQYYNGEERAKGNILERFSAQQFPDLHSELNLSSLELGDSALYFCASSSYRENNEQFFGPGTRLTVL.

The chain has TRBV2 and TRBJ2-7, with 9 bases lining up with TRBD2. The germline V gene has CDR1 SNHLY and CDR2 FYNNEI. This CDR3 has 13 amino acids. V lost 7 bases, J lost 5 bases, and 6 bases stayed unmatched. This chain's CDR3 is CASKAGGVDEQYF. The CDR3 nucleotides read TGTGCCAGCAAGGCGGGGGGGGTCGACGAGCAGTACTTC.

This chain links TRBV13 with TRBJ2-1; TRBD2 agrees at 9 bases. V gave up 2 bases and J gave up 9 bases; unmatched junction bases: 2. In germline, CDR1 is PRHDT, CDR2 FYEKMQ (reference sequence). This CDR3 comprises 13 residues. The CDR3 protein is CASSLKAGGEQFF. The CDR3 nucleotides read TGTGCCAGCAGCTTAAAAGCGGGGGGTGAGCAGTTCTTC.

The chain recombines TRBV20-1 with TRBJ2-6, with D perhaps TRBD1 (6 bases). Germline CDR1 DFQATT, CDR2 SNEGSKA (reference sequence). This CDR3 is 14 amino acids long. With 4 bases removed from V and 4 bases from J, the gap between germline ends came to 11 bases. The CDR3 sequence is CSAIDRNGANVLTF. In DNA form, the CDR3 reads TGCAGTGCTATTGACAGGAACGGGGCCAACGTCCTGACTTTC.

The chain joins TRBV6-5 to TRBJ1-2, with D uncertain. The germline V gene encodes CDR1 MNHEY and CDR2 SVGAGI. The CDR3 has 13 residues. The V end was cut by 8 bases, the J end by 4 bases, with 14 bases between. CDR3: CASEPGLPYGYTF. The CDR3 DNA reads TGTGCCAGCGAACCGGGTCTCCCCTATGGCTACACCTTC.

This sequence joins TRBV11-1 and TRBJ2-1, with D unclear. V was clipped by 5 bases and J by 9 bases, with 11 bases between them. This CDR3 is 12 amino acids long. Looked up from germline, CDR1 is SGHAT and CDR2 is FQDESV (reference sequence). The CDR3 sequence is CASSPLLGEQFF. The CDR3 bases are TGTGCCAGCAGCCCCCTTCTAGGTGAGCAGTTCTTC.

The table lists this clone with many counts. The chain uses TRBV27 and TRBJ2-4, with 12 positions matching TRBD2. The ends lost 5 bases at V and 1 base at J; junction bases unmatched: 6. The CDR3 runs to 17 residues. CDR1 is MNHEY, CDR2 SMNVEV, per germline (reference sequence). CDR3 nucleotide sequence: TGTGCCAGCAGTCCCCTGACTAGCGGGAGCGCCAAAAACATTCAGTACTTC. Translating it yields CASSPLTSGSAKNIQYF.

This clone occurred a few times. J is TRBJ1-1 and V is TRBV5-1; 8 positions match TRBD1. Trimming took 4 bases from V and 0 from J; bases not matched to a gene: 2. The CDR3 runs 14 residues. Germline V CDR1 and CDR2: SGHRS, YFSETQ. The CDR3: CASSRDRMNTEAFF. CDR3 DNA sequence: TGCGCCAGCAGCAGGGACAGGATGAACACTGAAGCTTTCTTT.

The chain couples TRBV5-4 to TRBJ2-1; D is uncertain. Germline V gene data show CDR1 as SGHNT and CDR2 as YYREEE (reference sequence). The CDR3 has 15 amino acids. V lost 4 bases and J 8 bases, leaving 19 bases between the germline ends. The CDR3 nucleotides are TGTGCCAGCAGCGGAGAAGTTTCCTTGTCCGATGAGCAGTTCTTC. As protein: CASSGEVSLSDEQFF.

This chain joins TRBV28 and TRBJ1-2; D call uncertain. The length of the CDR3 is 15 residues. V lost 3 bases to trimming and J lost 0 bases, with 11 bases between them. Germline lookup yields CDR1 MDHEN and CDR2 SYDVKM. The CDR3 DNA reads TGTGCCAGCAGTTTCCCGGCGGGCTCTAACTATGGCTACACCTTC. This codes for CASSFPAGSNYGYTF.

V gene TRBV9 combines with J gene TRBJ1-1; TRBD1 matches at 9 bases. Germline trimming cut 3 bases from V and 0 bases from J; bases unmatched to any gene: 6. This CDR3 is 16 amino acids long. Germline V gene lookup returns CDR1 SGDLS and CDR2 YYNGEE. CDR3 bases: TGTGCCAGCAGCGGACGGGACAGGGCAATGAACACTGAAGCTTTCTTT. This sequence encodes CASSGRDRAMNTEAFF.

The V gene is TRBV19, the J gene TRBJ1-2, with 9 bases identical to TRBD1. The germline CDR1 and CDR2 sequences are LNHDA and SQIVND (reference sequence). This CDR3 is built from 15 residues. The V and J ends lost 7 bases and 8 bases, in that order; junction bases with no gene match: 14. The CDR3 protein is CASTLEATGGRGYTF. CDR3 DNA sequence: TGTGCCAGTACCCTGGAGGCAACAGGGGGCAGAGGCTACACCTTC.

This chain joins TRBV2 and TRBJ1-3; 7 bases are a match to TRBD1. The ends lost 5 bases at V and 3 bases at J; junction bases unmatched: 16. The CDR3 has 18 amino acids. The V gene's germline CDR1 is SNHLY and CDR2 FYNNEI. CDR3 bases: TGTGCCAGCAGTCTTCTAGGGGGCACTATAGGAGGTGGAAACACCATATATTTT. The encoded protein is CASSLLGGTIGGGNTIYF. The whole variable domain, filled in from reference TRBV2 and TRBJ1-3, reads EPEVTQTPSHQVTQMGQEVILRCVPISNHLYFYWYRQILGQKVEFLVSFYNNEISEKSEIFDDQFSVERPDGSNFTLKIRSTKLEDSAMYFCASSLLGGTIGGGNTIYFGEGSWLTVV.

The V gene is TRBV11-2, the J gene TRBJ1-4; a weak D match, TRBD1 (6 bases). Germline V gene lookup returns CDR1 SGHAT and CDR2 FQNNGV. The CDR3 totals 16 residues. V dropped 5 bases and J dropped 0 bases, with 13 bases sitting between them. CDR3 protein: CASSIGTIATNEKLFF. In DNA form, the CDR3 reads TGTGCCAGCAGCATCGGGACAATTGCAACTAATGAAAAACTGTTTTTT.

V and J are TRBV7-2 and TRBJ2-7; 7 bases are shared with TRBD1. The CDR3 contains 14 residues. Germline V gene lookup returns CDR1 SGHTA and CDR2 FQGNSA. J was trimmed by 2 bases and V by 4 bases; bases with no gene match: 5. CDR3 sequence (DNA): TGTGCCAGCAGCTCCCGACAGGGCACCTACGAGCAGTACTTC. Its translation: CASSSRQGTYEQYF.